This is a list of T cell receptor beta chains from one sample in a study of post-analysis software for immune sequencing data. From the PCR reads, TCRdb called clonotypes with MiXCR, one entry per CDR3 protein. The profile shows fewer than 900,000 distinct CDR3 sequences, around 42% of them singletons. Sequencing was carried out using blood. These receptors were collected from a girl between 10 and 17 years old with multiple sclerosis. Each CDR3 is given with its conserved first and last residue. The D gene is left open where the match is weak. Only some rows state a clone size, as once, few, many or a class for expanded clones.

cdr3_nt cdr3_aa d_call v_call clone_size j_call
TGTGCCAGCAGCTTCCCAGCGGGAGGCACAGATACGCAGTATTTT CASSFPAGGTDTQYF TRBD2 TRBV7-9 few TRBJ2-3
TGTGCCAGCAGTTTAGCGCTAGGAAACATTCAGTACTTC CASSLALGNIQYF NA TRBV12-3/TRBV12-4 few TRBJ2-4
TGCAGCGTGTCAGGGTTGTCTGAGCAGTTCTTC CSVSGLSEQFF NA TRBV29-1 few TRBJ2-1
TGTGCCAGCAGCTTGGCCATACTTGATACGCAGTATTTT CASSLAILDTQYF NA TRBV5-6 NA TRBJ2-3
TGCGCCAGCAGCCAAGATCTAGGAAAACTGTTTTTT CASSQDLGKLFF NA TRBV4-1 few TRBJ1-4
TGTGCCAGCAGCACCAAGACAGTGAACACTGAAGCTTTCTTT CASSTKTVNTEAFF NA TRBV13 NA TRBJ1-1
TGTGCCAGCAGTTACCTATGGAACAGGGCCCAAGAGACCCAGTACTTC CASSYLWNRAQETQYF NA TRBV6-6 few TRBJ2-5
TGCAGTGCTAGAGATGTGTTAGGCAGGGGTCTGGTGAACACTGAAGCTTTCTTT CSARDVLGRGLVNTEAFF NA TRBV20-1 NA TRBJ1-1
TGTGCCAGCAGTTTGACCGGGACAGGGGCTGGCTACACCTTC CASSLTGTGAGYTF TRBD1 TRBV28 few TRBJ1-2
TGTGCCAGCAGCCCCGGACTAGCGGGAAGTTATTGGGAGACCCAGTACTTC CASSPGLAGSYWETQYF TRBD2 TRBV7-9 NA TRBJ2-5
TGTGCCAGCAGTTCAGGCTCTGGACCCTATGGCTACACCTTC CASSSGSGPYGYTF NA TRBV12-3/TRBV12-4 NA TRBJ1-2
TGTGCCAGCAGTTTGCCCCCACAGCCCCAGCATTTT CASSLPPQPQHF NA TRBV28 NA TRBJ1-5
TGCGCCAGCAGCTTGGGGTGGACAGCGCCCTATGGCTACACCTTC CASSLGWTAPYGYTF NA TRBV5-1 NA TRBJ1-2
TGTGCCACCAGCAGAGATGTCGGGCTCCAGAACACTGAAGCTTTCTTT CATSRDVGLQNTEAFF NA TRBV15 few TRBJ1-1
TGTGCCAGCGGTGGGGAGGAGGGGACGCAGTATTTT CASGGEEGTQYF NA TRBV6-5 NA TRBJ2-3
TGCAGTGCTAGACCTGGGGCCAACGTCCGGACTTTC CSARPGANVRTF NA TRBV20-1 NA TRBJ2-6
TGCAGTGCCCTTAACTTCCGAACAGGGATTTTACCCCACTACGAGCAGTACTTC CSALNFRTGILPHYEQYF NA TRBV20-1 NA TRBJ2-7
TGTGCCAGCAGCGTTAGGACCGATTCCTACAATGAGCAGTTCTTC CASSVRTDSYNEQFF NA TRBV6-5 NA TRBJ2-1
TGTGCCAGCAGCTTAGCGGCGGAAGGCTACACCTTC CASSLAAEGYTF NA TRBV7-2 few TRBJ1-2
TGTGCCAGCAGTCTTTGGGACAGGGGGTACGAGCAGTACTTC CASSLWDRGYEQYF TRBD1 TRBV12-3/TRBV12-4 many TRBJ2-7
TGTGCCAGCACCCGGACCGGGGCCTTCTTTGGCTACACCTTC CASTRTGAFFGYTF NA TRBV12-3/TRBV12-4 few TRBJ1-2
TGTGCCAGCAGCCCCACACTAGCGGGAGACTACGAGCAGTACTTC CASSPTLAGDYEQYF TRBD2 TRBV28 few TRBJ2-7
TGCAGCGTTGCTCTGAACACTGAAGCTTTCTTT CSVALNTEAFF NA TRBV29-1 NA TRBJ1-1
TGTGCTAGCAGCCTCACGGGGCAGAGGGAGACCCAGTACTTC CASSLTGQRETQYF NA TRBV7-7 few TRBJ2-5
TGCAGTGCTAGAGACCCCGGGATAAACACAGATACGCAGTATTTT CSARDPGINTDTQYF NA TRBV20-1 few TRBJ2-3
TGTGCCAGCAGAACTGACAGCGGGAATTTATACGAGCAGTACTTC CASRTDSGNLYEQYF TRBD2 TRBV28 NA TRBJ2-7
TGCAGTGCTAGCCCACCGGGACAACGCCAAGAGACCCAGTACTTC CSASPPGQRQETQYF NA TRBV20-1 NA TRBJ2-5
TGTGCCATCAGCACGGGACAGGGCGATGGCCACACCTTC CAISTGQGDGHTF TRBD1 TRBV10-3 NA TRBJ1-2
TGTGCCAGCACCGCGGGGACAGGGAACACCGGGGAGCTGTTTTTT CASTAGTGNTGELFF TRBD1 TRBV28 NA TRBJ2-2
TGTGCCAGCAGCTTGGACAGGGGGGCATCCTACGAGCAGTACTTC CASSLDRGASYEQYF TRBD1 TRBV3-1 NA TRBJ2-7